The 12 T cell receptor beta chains in this list originate from one sample, sequenced in a study of CXCR3-negative and CXCR3-positive naive CD8 T cells. General observations from the study: Against CXCR3-negative naive cells, CXCR3-positive naive cells showed more hydrophobic TRB CDR3s.

Researchers prepared the TRB cDNA libraries using 5' RACE with UMI labels. TCRdb reanalyzed the 5' RACE reads, giving one entry per CDR3 protein sequence and no DNA. Its table lists about 51,000 distinct CDR3 sequences. No antigen has been assigned to these receptors. Sequences were obtained from naive CXCR3+ CD8+ T cells from blood. Specified subset: CD45RO-CCR7+CD27+CD95- naive CD8+ T cells expressing CXCR3 (TNR3+). Receptor source: a human donor in good health. Some clones in this sample may be carry-over from other donors' samples.

The V gene is TRBV10-2, the J gene TRBJ2-1; absent DNA, TCRdb's TRBD2 call cannot be checked. Germline lookup yields CDR1 WSHSY and CDR2 SAAADI. The CDR3 is 18 residues long. CDR3 residues: CASSEVGLAGSSYNEQFF.

CDR3 sequence: CASSFPLGTDRSEQYF. V is TRBV6-6 and J is TRBJ2-7; TCRdb names TRBD1, which stays unverified in the absence of DNA. Germline lookup yields CDR1 MNHNY and CDR2 SVGAGI (reference sequence). CDR3 length equals 16 residues.

J is TRBJ2-7 and V is TRBV13; TCRdb's D call, TRBD1, is unchecked because there is no DNA. The CDR3 sequence is 16 residues long. CDR1 and CDR2 (germline): PRHDT, FYEKMQ (reference sequence). The CDR3 loop reads CASSLAGQGVLYEQYF.

The rearrangement uses TRBV27 and TRBJ2-7. The germline V gene encodes CDR1 MNHEY and CDR2 SMNVEV (reference sequence). The CDR3 spans 14 residues. The CDR3 loop is CASSFRGTTYEQYF.

This clonotype is labeled medium-sized based on frequency. Here the CDR3 reads CASSSDREKETQYF. The V gene is TRBV11-3, the J gene TRBJ2-5; with no DNA, the TCRdb D assignment of TRBD1 cannot be verified. Germline V lookup: CDR1 SGHNT, CDR2 YENEEA. The CDR3 is 14 amino acids. The whole variable domain, remainder taken from reference TRBV11-3 and TRBJ2-5, is EAGVVQSPRYKIIEKKQPVAFWCNPISGHNTLYWYLQNLGQGPELLIRYENEEAVDDSQLPKDRFSAERLKGVDSTLKIQPAELGDSAVYLCASSSDREKETQYFGPGTRLLVL.

The chain joins TRBV7-2 to TRBJ2-7. CDR1 and CDR2 (germline): SGHTA, FQGNSA. CDR3 size: 12 residues. The CDR3 reads CASIYLDGEQYF.

The chain employs TRBV4-3 and TRBJ2-3; TCRdb names TRBD1, which stays unverified in the absence of DNA. CDR3 length: 14 residues. The germline V gene has CDR1 LGHNA and CDR2 YSLEER. CDR3: CASSQDPGSDTQYF.

V usage is TRBV10-3 and J usage is TRBJ2-7; the D gene TCRdb calls, TRBD1, cannot be checked with no DNA. This CDR3 comprises 16 residues. Germline V gives CDR1 ENHRY, CDR2 SYGVKD. CDR3 region: CAISEAPGQGFYEQYF.

The chain links TRBV6-2 or TRBV6-3 to TRBJ2-1; TCRdb proposes TRBD2, but this gene call is untestable without DNA. In germline, CDR1 is MNHEY, CDR2 SVGEGT. There are 11 residues in the CDR3. The CDR3 protein is CASRRGNEQFF.

J is TRBJ2-3 and V is TRBV20-1; TCRdb selects TRBD2, and the lack of DNA leaves this call unchecked. The CDR3 is made up of 19 amino acids. The V gene's germline CDR1 is DFQATT and CDR2 SNEGSKA (reference sequence). The CDR3 here is CSATDTTSGGRASTDTQYF.

This chain connects TRBV3-1 to TRBJ2-1. The CDR3 loop spans 11 amino acids. Germline values: CDR1 LGHDT, CDR2 YNNKEL (reference sequence). The CDR3 sequence is CASRADNEQFF.

V gene TRBV23-1 combines with J gene TRBJ2-4; without DNA, the TCRdb call of TRBD1 cannot be checked. TRBV23-1 is an ORF, with its function uncertain. This CDR3 comprises 17 residues. This CDR3 is CASGGGREERAKNIQYF.